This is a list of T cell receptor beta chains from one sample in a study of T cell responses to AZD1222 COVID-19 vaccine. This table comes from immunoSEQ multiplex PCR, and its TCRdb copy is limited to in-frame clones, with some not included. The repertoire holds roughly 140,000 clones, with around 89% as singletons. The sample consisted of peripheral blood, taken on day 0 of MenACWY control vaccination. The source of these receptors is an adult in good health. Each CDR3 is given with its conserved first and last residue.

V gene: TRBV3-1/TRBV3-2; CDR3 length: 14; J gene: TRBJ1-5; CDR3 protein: CASSQGAGKTPQHF
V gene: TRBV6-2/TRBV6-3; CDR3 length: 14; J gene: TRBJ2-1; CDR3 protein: CASNPGGVYNEQFF
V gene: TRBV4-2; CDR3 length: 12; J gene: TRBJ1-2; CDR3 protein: CASSQSNYGYTF
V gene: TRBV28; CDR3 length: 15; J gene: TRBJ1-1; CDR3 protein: CASISSGTANTEAFF
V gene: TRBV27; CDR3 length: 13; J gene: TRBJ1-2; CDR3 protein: CASSGTGGRGYTF
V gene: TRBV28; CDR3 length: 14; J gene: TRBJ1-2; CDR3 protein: CASSRGVGIYGYTF
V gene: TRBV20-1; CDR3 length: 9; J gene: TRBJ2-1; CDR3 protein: CSATRGQFF
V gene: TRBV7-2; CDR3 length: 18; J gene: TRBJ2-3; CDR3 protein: CASSSQPTRLRDTDTQYF
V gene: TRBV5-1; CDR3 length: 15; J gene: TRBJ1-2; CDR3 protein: CASSLDRDRGDGYTF
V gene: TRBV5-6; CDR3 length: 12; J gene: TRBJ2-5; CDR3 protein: CASSSGGETQYF
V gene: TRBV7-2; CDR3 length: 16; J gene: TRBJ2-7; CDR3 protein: CASSSTGTGGRYEQYF
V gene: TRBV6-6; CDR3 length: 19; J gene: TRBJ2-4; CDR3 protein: CASSPSYLRDRVVKNIQYF
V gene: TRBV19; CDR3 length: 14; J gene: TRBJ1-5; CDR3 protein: CASTMPGLRQPQHF